This passage covers 26 T cell receptor beta chains from one sample sequenced in a study of PD-1 blockade in classical Hodgkin lymphoma. Libraries were prepared by immunoSEQ multiplex PCR; TCRdb keeps only in-frame clonotypes and omits some of them. The sample includes more than 75,000 clones, 85% to 95% of them seen just once. As for time point: cycle 4 day 1 (C4D1), after around six weeks of nivolumab. Each and every patient relapsed after autologous stem cell transplantation, and patients got differing brentuximab vedotin exposure. The sample consisted of peripheral blood mononuclear cells (PBMCs), taken before the fourth cycle of nivolumab. The receptors derive from a human donor with classical Hodgkin lymphoma.

The rearrangement links TRBV7-8 to TRBJ2-1, with D possibly matching TRBD2 (7 bases). The CDR3 has 15 residues. Trimming left V 1 base short and J 9 bases short, with 16 bases between. Germline loops: CDR1 SGHVS, CDR2 FQNEAQ. CDR3 sequence: CASSLVGGAQGEQFF. CDR3 nucleotide sequence: TGTGCCAGCAGCTTAGTGGGGGGGGCCCAGGGTGAGCAGTTCTTC.

This clone showed up just once. DNA for the CDR3: TGTGCCAGCAGCTTAGCGCTAAGCAGGGCCGGCCCCAACACTGAAGCTTTCTTT. Translated: CASSLALSRAGPNTEAFF. This sequence joins TRBV7-9 and TRBJ1-1; possible D gene TRBD1, 5 bases. V lost 0 bases to trimming and J lost 2 bases, with 19 bases between them. This CDR3 is 18 amino acids long. The V gene's germline CDR1 is SEHNR and CDR2 FQNEAQ (reference sequence).

The chain's CDR3 is CASSQDEGTATDTQYF. The CDR3 bases are TGCGCCAGCAGCCAAGACGAAGGGACAGCCACAGATACGCAGTATTTT. The gene calls are TRBV4-1 and TRBJ2-3; 7 bases agree with TRBD1. Germline values: CDR1 MGHRA, CDR2 YSYEKL. V gave up 0 bases and J gave up 2 bases; unmatched junction bases: 5. The CDR3 consists of 16 residues.

V usage is TRBV5-1 and J usage is TRBJ2-6, with D tentatively TRBD2 (7 bases). CDR3 size: 16 residues. Germline-derived CDR1 and CDR2 are SGHRS and YFSETQ. V gave up 3 bases and J gave up 3 bases, with 13 bases separating them. The CDR3 is CASSSWGGYGANVLTF. The CDR3 DNA is TGCGCCAGCAGCTCTTGGGGGGGCTATGGGGCCAACGTCCTGACTTTC.

This clone was observed a handful of times. J is TRBJ2-3 and V is TRBV9; D remains ambiguous. The CDR3 spans 16 residues. V lost 4 bases, J lost 0 bases, and 15 bases lay in between. Germline lookup yields CDR1 SGDLS and CDR2 YYNGEE. CDR3 bases: TGTGCCAGCAGCCCAGCCAGGTCATCTAGCACAGATACGCAGTATTTT. Translation: CASSPARSSSTDTQYF. Together with reference TRBV9 and TRBJ2-3, the CDR3 gives the full variable domain: DSGVTQTPKHLITATGQRVTLRCSPRSGDLSVYWYQQSLDQGLQFLIQYYNGEERAKGNILERFSAQQFPDLHSELNLSSLELGDSALYFCASSPARSSSTDTQYFGPGTRLTVL.

The count of this clone is one. The V call is TRBV28, the J call TRBJ2-3; TRBD2 aligns across 9 bases. Trimming removed 3 bases from V and 7 bases from J; junction bases left unmatched: 8. Germline lookup yields CDR1 MDHEN and CDR2 SYDVKM. The CDR3 contains 15 residues. The CDR3 DNA reads as TGTGCCAGCAGTTTTAAAGGCGGGAGGGCCAATACGCAGTATTTT. Residues: CASSFKGGRANTQYF.

The V and J genes are TRBV27 and TRBJ2-7; tentatively, D is TRBD1 (6 bases). The germline V gene has CDR1 MNHEY and CDR2 SMNVEV (reference sequence). The CDR3 sequence is 17 residues long. V lost 7 bases to trimming and J lost 2 bases, with 24 bases between them. The CDR3 sequence is CASTSYLRPQGTYEQYF. For the CDR3, the DNA is TGTGCCAGCACATCCTACCTACGACCACAGGGCACCTACGAGCAGTACTTC.

The V gene is TRBV15, the J gene TRBJ1-5, with TRBD1 matching over 8 bases. V shed 0 bases and J 3 bases; nucleotides not matched to a gene: 13. Germline CDR1 is LNHNV and CDR2 is YYDKDF (reference sequence). This CDR3 is built from 19 residues. The CDR3 is CATSRDDRGLGGDNQPQHF. CDR3 DNA sequence: TGTGCCACCAGCAGAGACGACAGGGGACTTGGTGGGGACAATCAGCCCCAGCATTTT.

A note on this clone: Additional DNA sequences in this sample encode the identical CDR3. The chain recombines TRBV6-6 with TRBJ2-2; 8 bases map to TRBD1. CDR1 is MNHNY, CDR2 SVGAGI, per germline (reference sequence). Trimming cost V 5 bases and J 5 bases; bases outside gene matches: 4. The CDR3 loop spans 14 amino acids. The DNA of the CDR3 is TGTGCCAGCAGTAATACAGGGGGGACCGGGGAGCTGTTTTTT. It encodes CASSNTGGTGELFF.

V and J are TRBV27 and TRBJ1-5; D call uncertain. The CDR3 totals 15 residues. The V end was cut by 5 bases, the J end by 3 bases, with 14 bases between. In germline, CDR1 is MNHEY, CDR2 SMNVEV (reference sequence). The CDR3 nucleotides read TGTGCCAGCAGTCCGAAAGGACCTCTCAATCAGCCCCAGCATTTT. It encodes CASSPKGPLNQPQHF.

The V call is TRBV28, the J call TRBJ2-7, with TRBD1 matching 9 bases. Germline V gives CDR1 MDHEN, CDR2 SYDVKM. The J segment lost 4 bases and the V segment lost 6 bases, leaving 7 bases of the junction unmatched. The CDR3 has 14 amino acids. In DNA, the CDR3 is TGTGCCAGCAGGATTACAGGGGGCGGATACGAGCAGTACTTC. This translates into CASRITGGGYEQYF.

The rearrangement links TRBV28 to TRBJ1-3; no clear D. The CDR3 runs to 14 residues. Germline loops: CDR1 MDHEN, CDR2 SYDVKM. Trimming took 5 bases from V and 1 from J, leaving 9 bases between them. The CDR3 sequence: CASSPSKSGNTIYF. DNA of the CDR3: TGTGCCAGCAGTCCCTCCAAGTCTGGAAACACCATATATTTT. Filled out from reference TRBV28 and TRBJ1-3, the complete variable domain reads DVKVTQSSRYLVKRTGEKVFLECVQDMDHENMFWYRQDPGLGLRLIYFSYDVKMKEKGDIPEGYSVSREKKERFSLILESASTNQTSMYLCASSPSKSGNTIYFGEGSWLTVV.

The chain is built from TRBV7-9 and TRBJ2-1; D possibly corresponds to TRBD1 (6 bases). CDR1 and CDR2 from the germline V gene are SEHNR and FQNEAQ (reference sequence). V was trimmed by 5 bases and J by 8 bases, leaving 22 bases between them. This CDR3 spans 16 amino acids. The CDR3 coding sequence is TGTGCCAGCAGCCTCCTCCAGGGGCTGTCGTCGCATGAGCAGTTCTTC. Protein sequence: CASSLLQGLSSHEQFF.

This chain links TRBV6-5 with TRBJ2-1; a weak D match, TRBD1 (6 bases). V gave up 0 bases and J gave up 2 bases, with 11 bases separating them. Germline values: CDR1 MNHEY, CDR2 SVGAGI. The CDR3 runs 16 residues. CDR3 sequence reads: CASSYSTTGTYNEQFF. The CDR3 bases are TGTGCCAGCAGTTACTCGACGACAGGTACCTACAATGAGCAGTTCTTC.

The CDR3 DNA reads TGTGCCAGCAGTTTATTCCGACAGGACCACAATGAAAAACTGTTTTTT. As protein: CASSLFRQDHNEKLFF. This chain links TRBV28 with TRBJ1-4; D possibly corresponds to TRBD1 (6 bases). CDR1 is MDHEN and CDR2 is SYDVKM in the germline V gene. The CDR3 length is 16 residues. Trimming took off 1 base at V and 5 bases at J, with 14 bases between the two ends.

The V and J genes are TRBV19 and TRBJ2-7; TRBD2 aligns across 8 bases. The trim removed 3 bases at V and 2 bases at J, leaving 6 bases unmatched. The germline V gene has CDR1 LNHDA and CDR2 SQIVND (reference sequence). The CDR3 consists of 15 residues. The CDR3 nucleotides are TGTGCCAGTAGTATCGGATCGGGGGGGGCCTACGAGCAGTACTTC. It encodes CASSIGSGGAYEQYF.

The rearrangement joins TRBV7-8 to TRBJ1-5; 7 nucleotides align to TRBD1. The germline CDR1 and CDR2 sequences are SGHVS and FQNEAQ. V lost 5 bases, J lost 12 bases, and 16 bases stayed unmatched. The CDR3 loop spans 15 amino acids. CDR3 loop: CASSQRTGRGQHQHF. CDR3 bases: TGTGCCAGCAGCCAGAGGACAGGCCGGGGGCAACACCAGCATTTT.

The chain recombines TRBV10-3 with TRBJ2-5, with D perhaps TRBD1 (5 bases). Germline V gene lookup returns CDR1 ENHRY and CDR2 SYGVKD. The CDR3 covers 17 residues. V lost 4 bases and J 5 bases, leaving 23 bases between the germline ends. CDR3 in amino acids: CAISGQKKNQPQETQYF. DNA of the CDR3: TGTGCCATCAGTGGACAGAAAAAAAACCAACCCCAGGAGACCCAGTACTTC.

CDR3 bases: TGTGCCAGCAGGTTAACTAGCGGGAGGCCAAAAGAGACCCAGTACTTC. The encoded protein is CASRLTSGRPKETQYF. This chain connects TRBV11-2 to TRBJ2-5, with 12 bases lining up with TRBD2. With V trimmed by 6 bases and J by 3 bases, 8 bases remained unmatched. The CDR3 runs 16 residues. Germline V gene data show CDR1 as SGHAT and CDR2 as FQNNGV.

This chain connects TRBV10-3 to TRBJ2-1; TRBD2 matches 10 bases. This CDR3 is built from 14 residues. Germline V lookup: CDR1 ENHRY, CDR2 SYGVKD. J lost 8 bases, V lost 8 bases, and 9 bases had no gene match. CDR3 DNA sequence: TGTGCCATCGGCGAGCGGGAGGGCCGGGATGAGCAGTTCTTC. This encodes CAIGEREGRDEQFF.

This chain connects TRBV5-1 to TRBJ1-1; TRBD1 is a possible D gene (5 bases). The CDR3 contains 13 residues. V lost 7 bases and J lost 6, with 16 bases in between. Looked up from germline, CDR1 is SGHRS and CDR2 is YFSETQ. The CDR3 is CASREGAGPEAFF. In nucleotides, the CDR3 is TGCGCCAGCCGGGAGGGTGCGGGACCTGAAGCTTTCTTT.

This chain connects TRBV28 to TRBJ1-2; TRBD1 matches at 10 bases. Germline V gene lookup returns CDR1 MDHEN and CDR2 SYDVKM. The trim removed 6 bases at V and 2 bases at J, leaving 12 bases unmatched. This CDR3 contains 17 residues. In DNA form, the CDR3 reads TGTGCCAGCAGGACAGGGGGCCCTTGGCGTGACAACTATGGCTACACCTTC. Amino acid sequence: CASRTGGPWRDNYGYTF.

This chain connects TRBV6-4 to TRBJ2-1; D is ambiguous. The CDR3 length is 17 residues. Germline V gives CDR1 MRHNA, CDR2 SNTAGT. Trimming stripped 0 bases from V and 0 bases from J, with 12 bases between. The CDR3 DNA sequence: TGTGCCAGCAGTGACTCGCCCTACCTCGGCTCCTACAATGAGCAGTTCTTC. Translated, it gives CASSDSPYLGSYNEQFF.

The DNA of the CDR3 is TGTGCCAGCAGCTTGGGGGACAGGGGCCATTCTCTGCATTTT. This translates into CASSLGDRGHSLHF. The J gene is TRBJ1-5, the V gene TRBV5-6; 10 bases match TRBD1. The CDR3 totals 14 residues. Germline CDR1 and CDR2: SGHDT and YYEEEE. The V and J ends lost 0 bases and 15 bases, in that order; junction bases with no gene match: 9.

This sequence joins TRBV5-1 and TRBJ2-7; 9 bases map to TRBD1. V gave up 0 bases and J gave up 2 bases; unmatched junction bases: 6. Germline CDR1 and CDR2: SGHRS and YFSETQ. The CDR3 is made up of 16 amino acids. CDR3 nucleotide sequence: TGCGCCAGCAGCTTGGGTCGGGACAGGGTTACCTACGAGCAGTACTTC. The encoded protein is CASSLGRDRVTYEQYF.

J is TRBJ1-2 and V is TRBV15, with D perhaps matching TRBD1 (5 bases). Germline V gene sequence: CDR1 LNHNV, CDR2 YYDKDF (reference sequence). Trimming cost V 5 bases and J 4 bases, with 11 bases left between them. The CDR3 loop spans 13 amino acids. The CDR3 DNA reads as TGTGCCACCAGCCGGGACGGGTTCTATGGCTACACCTTC. Translating it yields CATSRDGFYGYTF.